Each of the 8 T cell receptor beta chains below was sequenced from the same sample in a study of regulatory T cells in long-lasting Graves disease. Sequencing libraries for TCR beta were prepared with iRepertoire HTBI primers and Arm-PCR of CDR3 regions. TCRdb re-called the multiplex PCR reads with MiXCR, one entry per CDR3 protein. The repertoire includes roughly 700,000 distinct CDR3 sequences, around 30% of them detected once, and roughly 46% sits in the top ten. Time point denoted: persistent/refractory GD, antithyroid drugs over 5 years with positive TRAb. Scientists built the TCR library using RNA that was extracted from PBMCs. Sequenced here: peripheral blood mononuclear cells (PBMCs), sampled when the disease was refractory, from a patient treated with antithyroid drugs. The receptor set was obtained from a female donor with Graves disease.

This CDR3 is CASRLYREPYGYTF. DNA of the CDR3: TGTGCCAGCAGACTCTACAGGGAACCCTATGGCTACACCTTC. The V and J genes are TRBV5-6 and TRBJ1-2, with D perhaps matching TRBD1 (6 bases). Trimming shortened V by 5 bases and J by 4 bases, and 15 bases separated the two germline ends. Germline CDR1 reads SGHDT; CDR2 reads YYEEEE. The CDR3 is 14 residues long.

This clonotype was detected only a few times. The genes are TRBV7-3 and TRBJ1-1; 7 nucleotides align to TRBD1. V was pared by 5 bases and J by 3 bases, with 9 bases of the junction left unmatched. Looked up from germline, CDR1 is SGHTA and CDR2 is FQGTGA. CDR3 length: 15 amino acids. In DNA, the CDR3 is TGTGCCAGCAGCACATACCGGGACAGATACACTGAAGCTTTCTTT. It encodes CASSTYRDRYTEAFF.

The chain carries TRBV28 and TRBJ1-4, with 8 bases fitting TRBD1. This CDR3 has 14 residues. Losses at the gene ends were 6 bases for V and 7 bases for J; bases not matched to a gene: 7. The V gene's germline CDR1 is MDHEN and CDR2 SYDVKM. CDR3 DNA sequence: TGTGCCAGCAGACTCAGGGGGCGCGGTGAAAAACTGTTTTTT. Its translation is CASRLRGRGEKLFF.

This clonotype has a count of ten or more. This sequence joins TRBV3-1 and TRBJ2-7, with D unclear. The germline V gene encodes CDR1 LGHDT and CDR2 YNNKEL (reference sequence). V was shortened by 5 bases and J by 6 bases, with 8 bases between the two germline ends. This CDR3 comprises 11 residues. CDR3: CASSVMGEQYF. For the CDR3, the DNA is TGTGCCAGCAGCGTAATGGGCGAGCAGTACTTC.

The chain recombines TRBV11-2 with TRBJ2-7; D may be TRBD1 (6 bases). The ends were cut back, 5 bases at V and 7 bases at J, with 21 bases in the middle. CDR1 and CDR2 from the germline V gene are SGHAT and FQNNGV. CDR3 size: 15 residues. In DNA form, the CDR3 reads TGTGCCAGCAGCCACCGGGACAAAAAAGACCCTGAGCAGTACTTC. The encoded protein is CASSHRDKKDPEQYF.

The sample holds many counts of this clonotype. The J gene is TRBJ1-4, the V gene TRBV11-2; a weak D match, TRBD1 (5 bases). The germline V gene encodes CDR1 SGHAT and CDR2 FQNNGV. This CDR3 comprises 15 residues. Trimming cost V 4 bases and J 4 bases, with 13 bases left between them. CDR3 residues: CASSSFGAVNEKLFF. The CDR3 DNA reads as TGTGCCAGCAGCTCGTTTGGGGCAGTTAATGAAAAACTGTTTTTT.

V usage is TRBV12-3 or TRBV12-4 and J usage is TRBJ2-7; TRBD1 matches at 9 bases. The CDR3 totals 16 residues. V trimming: 5 bases; J trimming: 0 bases; junction bases outside the gene matches: 8. The CDR3 sequence is CASSILTGGLSYEQYF. CDR3 nucleotides: TGTGCCAGCAGTATCTTAACAGGGGGCCTCTCCTACGAGCAGTACTTC.

The table lists this clonotype with many counts. The V gene is TRBV28, the J gene TRBJ1-1; possibly TRBD1 for D (5 bases). CDR1 and CDR2 (germline): MDHEN, SYDVKM. This CDR3 region has 16 residues. V was shortened by 3 bases and J by 0 bases, with 14 bases between the two germline ends. The CDR3 here is CASSFYGGGMNTEAFF. As DNA, the CDR3 is TGTGCCAGCAGTTTTTATGGGGGTGGTATGAACACTGAAGCTTTCTTT.